Below are 18 T cell receptor beta chains sequenced from a single sample in a study of shared clonotypes between healthy human individuals. Only in-frame clones appear in the TCRdb table, and some are missing; sequencing was by immunoSEQ multiplex PCR. The sample records roughly 1,500,000 clones, nearly 99% being singletons. Sequenced: naive CD4+ T cells sorted from blood. As for subset: CD45RA+ positively selected. The receptor set was obtained from a man younger than 40 in good health.

The V gene is TRBV2, the J gene TRBJ1-1; no firm D call. V gave up 1 base and J gave up 2 bases, with 8 bases separating them. Germline CDR1 and CDR2: SNHLY and FYNNEI. The CDR3 runs to 14 residues. In DNA form, the CDR3 reads TGTGCCAGCAGTGAAGGAGGGTCAAACACTGAAGCTTTCTTT. This encodes CASSEGGSNTEAFF.

The chain has TRBV7-3 and TRBJ1-1, with TRBD1 identical over 10 bases. Germline V gene sequence: CDR1 SGHTA, CDR2 FQGTGA. V was clipped by 2 bases and J by 5 bases; unmatched bases: 2. The CDR3 is 14 residues long. The CDR3 DNA reads as TGTGCCAGCAGCTTATCGGGACAGGGGACTGAAGCTTTCTTT. Residues: CASSLSGQGTEAFF.

The genes are TRBV5-1 and TRBJ2-3; 13 nucleotides agree with TRBD2. Unmatched junction bases numbered 2, after V lost 1 base and J lost 9 bases. The CDR3 consists of 14 residues. The germline CDR1 and CDR2 sequences are SGHRS and YFSETQ. The CDR3 DNA reads as TGCGCCAGCAGCTTGTGGACTAGCGGGAGAACGCAGTATTTT. Its protein product is CASSLWTSGRTQYF.

The J gene is TRBJ2-7, the V gene TRBV29-1, with D tentatively TRBD2 (5 bases). Per germline, CDR1 SQVTM and CDR2 ANQGSEA. The CDR3 has 11 residues. V shed 3 bases and J shed 6 bases, with 9 bases lying between them. The CDR3 is CSVEAGSEQYF. The CDR3 DNA follows: TGCAGCGTTGAGGCTGGGAGCGAGCAGTACTTC.

The chain combines TRBV28 with TRBJ1-1; D not certain. In germline, CDR1 is MDHEN, CDR2 SYDVKM. Between the trimmed V and J ends, which lost 5 bases and 1 base, there was a span of 8 bases. This CDR3 has 13 amino acids. CDR3 DNA sequence: TGTGCCAGCAGTAATAGACGGAACACTGAAGCTTTCTTT. Translation gives CASSNRRNTEAFF.

The V gene is TRBV25-1, the J gene TRBJ2-5, with D unclear. CDR3 length equals 13 residues. V lost 2 bases to trimming and J lost 4 bases, with 8 bases between them. CDR1 is MGHDK and CDR2 is SYGVNS in the germline V gene. CDR3 DNA: TGTGCCAGCAGTGAAGGGCAGTTAGAGACCCAGTACTTC. Protein product: CASSEGQLETQYF.

The V and J genes are TRBV9 and TRBJ2-2; 7 positions match TRBD2. CDR3 length: 15 amino acids. After removal of 6 bases from V and 4 bases from J, the junction contained 9 bases not matched to a gene. The V gene's germline CDR1 is SGDLS and CDR2 YYNGEE. The CDR3 spells CASTVGGWGTGELFF. CDR3 nucleotide sequence: TGTGCCAGCACCGTGGGAGGGTGGGGCACCGGGGAGCTGTTTTTT.

The CDR3 DNA follows: TGTGCCAGCAGTCCCTTGCGACAGTACAATCAGCCCCAGCATTTT. It specifies CASSPLRQYNQPQHF. The J gene is TRBJ1-5, the V gene TRBV27; perhaps TRBD1 as D (5 bases). V dropped 5 bases and J dropped 3 bases, with 14 bases sitting between them. Germline CDR1 reads MNHEY; CDR2 reads SMNVEV (reference sequence). The CDR3 consists of 15 residues.

This chain joins TRBV29-1 and TRBJ2-7; 9 bases map to TRBD1. The CDR3 is made up of 19 amino acids. The V gene's germline CDR1 is SQVTM and CDR2 ANQGSEA. J lost 6 bases, V lost 5 bases, and 26 bases had no gene match. CDR3 bases: TGCAGCGTTCTACTTAGTGGACACAGGGGGCGTCCCACAAGGGGCGAGCAGTACTTC. Encoded protein: CSVLLSGHRGRPTRGEQYF.

This chain links TRBV7-2 with TRBJ2-7; D might be TRBD2 (6 bases). CDR1 is SGHTA and CDR2 is FQGNSA in the germline V gene. V was pared by 3 bases and J by 0 bases, with 21 bases between. The CDR3 is 18 amino acids. The DNA for the CDR3 is TGTGCCAGCAGCTTGGAGCCTGGAAGCGGAGGGAGCTCCTACGAGCAGTACTTC. This translates into CASSLEPGSGGSSYEQYF.

This chain joins TRBV9 and TRBJ1-2; 8 positions agree with TRBD1. The CDR3 has 14 residues. V shed 4 bases, J shed 8 bases, and the junction held 10 bases outside the gene matches. Germline V CDR1 and CDR2: SGDLS, YYNGEE. CDR3 in amino acids: CASSLRTGSGGYTF. CDR3 DNA sequence: TGTGCCAGCAGCCTTCGGACAGGGTCGGGAGGCTACACCTTC.

The rearrangement uses TRBV15 and TRBJ2-1, with D perhaps being TRBD1 or TRBD2 (5 bases each). CDR1 and CDR2 from the germline V gene are LNHNV and YYDKDF (reference sequence). The length of the CDR3 is 16 residues. Trimming took off 0 bases at V and 8 bases at J, with 17 bases between the two ends. The CDR3 DNA follows: TGTGCCACCAGCAGAGATAACCCAGGGAGAATGGATGAGCAGTTCTTC. Encoded protein: CATSRDNPGRMDEQFF.

The gene calls are TRBV9 and TRBJ2-3; perhaps TRBD1 as D (6 bases). Germline V CDR1 and CDR2: SGDLS, YYNGEE. Trimming stripped 4 bases from V and 0 bases from J, with 21 bases between. The CDR3 has 18 amino acids. CDR3 nucleotides: TGTGCCAGCAGCTTTGGCCCCGGGACACAATTTAGCACAGATACGCAGTATTTT. It translates to CASSFGPGTQFSTDTQYF.

The chain has TRBV27 and TRBJ2-1; D unresolved. This CDR3 contains 14 residues. Germline loops: CDR1 MNHEY, CDR2 SMNVEV (reference sequence). V shed 5 bases and J shed 0 bases, with 8 bases lying between them. CDR3 sequence: CASSPEGSYNEQFF. The CDR3 coding sequence is TGTGCCAGCAGTCCGGAAGGCTCCTACAATGAGCAGTTCTTC.

The chain links TRBV18 to TRBJ2-1; 9 nucleotides agree with TRBD2. V shed 4 bases, J shed 8 bases, and the junction held 15 bases outside the gene matches. CDR3 length: 17 residues. Germline CDR1 and CDR2: KGHSH and LQKENI. The CDR3 coding sequence is TGTGCCAGCTCACGTATGGGCCCCGTTAGCGGGAGTCATGAGCAGTTCTTC. Protein sequence: CASSRMGPVSGSHEQFF.

This sequence joins TRBV28 and TRBJ1-1, with D tentatively TRBD1 (6 bases). CDR1 and CDR2 from the germline V gene are MDHEN and SYDVKM. The germline V and J ends were trimmed by 2 bases and 4 bases, with 14 bases remaining between them. The CDR3 contains 15 residues. This chain's CDR3 is CASSLRGARSTEAFF. CDR3 DNA sequence: TGTGCCAGCAGTTTACGGGGGGCGCGTAGCACTGAAGCTTTCTTT.

As regards this clone: This specimen includes other DNA sequences encoding the same CDR3. The chain is built from TRBV15 and TRBJ1-5; D call uncertain. CDR3 length: 13 amino acids. CDR1 is LNHNV, CDR2 YYDKDF, per germline (reference sequence). Trimming removed 3 bases at V and 1 base at J, with 4 bases between. In nucleotides, the CDR3 is TGTGCCACCAGCAGGGGAAGCAATCAGCCCCAGCATTTT. Translated, it gives CATSRGSNQPQHF.

The genes are TRBV27 and TRBJ2-5, with D perhaps TRBD1 (6 bases). V was pared by 5 bases and J by 13 bases, with 20 bases between. Germline V gene lookup returns CDR1 MNHEY and CDR2 SMNVEV (reference sequence). The CDR3 sequence is 13 residues long. The CDR3 nucleotides are TGTGCCAGCAGTCCAAACAGGGACCATAGGTGGTACTTC. It translates to CASSPNRDHRWYF.